This entry concerns a single T cell receptor beta chain. Its antigen is still unknown. The data stem from a study of glioma-infiltrating T cells. Whole-study context: Glioblastomas were WHO grade IV, sampled at first diagnosis; low-grade were grade II.

The iRepertoire nested amplicon-rescue multiplex PCR amplified TCR alpha and beta CDR3s from RNA. TCRdb re-called the multiplex PCR reads through MiXCR, storing one row per CDR3 protein. The profile shows more than 300,000 distinct CDR3 sequences, 41% of them singletons. General study results and limits: Signature shared blood CDR3 motifs were enriched in low-divergence and depleted in high-divergence patients.

V was pared by 4 bases and J by 8 bases, with 7 bases of the junction left unmatched. Germline values: CDR1 MGHDK, CDR2 SYGVNS. The CDR3 length is 14 residues. The specimen was glioma tissue, nonneoplastic brain tissue, or PBMCs (not recorded which). The chain joins TRBV25-1 to TRBJ2-1; 8 nucleotides match TRBD2. This clonotype originated in a human donor with low-grade glioma or glioblastoma, undergoing nonglioma brain surgery, or in good health (not recorded which). In DNA form, the CDR3 reads TGTGCCAGCAGTGGGGGAGCGGGAGTGGATGAGCAGTTCTTC. Amino acids: CASSGGAGVDEQFF.